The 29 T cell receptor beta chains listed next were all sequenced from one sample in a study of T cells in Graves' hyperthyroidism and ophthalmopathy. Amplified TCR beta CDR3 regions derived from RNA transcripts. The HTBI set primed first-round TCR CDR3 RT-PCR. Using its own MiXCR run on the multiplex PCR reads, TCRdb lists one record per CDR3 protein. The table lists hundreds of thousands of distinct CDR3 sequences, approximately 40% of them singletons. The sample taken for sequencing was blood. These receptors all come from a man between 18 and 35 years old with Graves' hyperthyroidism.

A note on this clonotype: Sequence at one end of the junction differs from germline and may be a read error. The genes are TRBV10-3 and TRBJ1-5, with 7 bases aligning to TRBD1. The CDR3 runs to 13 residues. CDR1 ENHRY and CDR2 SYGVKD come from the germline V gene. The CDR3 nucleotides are TGTGCCACCAGTGAGGGACAGCCAGGGCCCCAGCACTTT. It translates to CATSEGQPGPQHF.

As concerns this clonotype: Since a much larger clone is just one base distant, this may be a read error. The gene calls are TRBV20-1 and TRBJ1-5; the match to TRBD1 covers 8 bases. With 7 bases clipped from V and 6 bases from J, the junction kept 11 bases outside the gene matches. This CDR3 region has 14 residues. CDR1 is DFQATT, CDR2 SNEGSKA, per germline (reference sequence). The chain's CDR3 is CSVDGQGDSQPQHF. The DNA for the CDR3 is TGCAGTGTTGACGGACAGGGAGATAGTCAGCCCCAGCATTTT.

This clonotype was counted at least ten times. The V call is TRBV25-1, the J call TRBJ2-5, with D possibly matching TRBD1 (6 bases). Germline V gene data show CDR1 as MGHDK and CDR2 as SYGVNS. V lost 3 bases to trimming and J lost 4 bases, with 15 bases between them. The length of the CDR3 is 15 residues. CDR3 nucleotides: TGTGCCAGCAGTGACATAGGGGAAGGGGGAGAGACCCAGTACTTC. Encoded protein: CASSDIGEGGETQYF.

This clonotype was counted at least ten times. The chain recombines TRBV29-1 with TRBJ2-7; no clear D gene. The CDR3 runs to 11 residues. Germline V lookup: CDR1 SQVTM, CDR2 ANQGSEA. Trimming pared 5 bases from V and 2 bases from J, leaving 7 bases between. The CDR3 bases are TGCAGCGTTCGGGCCACCTACGAGCAGTACTTC. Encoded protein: CSVRATYEQYF.

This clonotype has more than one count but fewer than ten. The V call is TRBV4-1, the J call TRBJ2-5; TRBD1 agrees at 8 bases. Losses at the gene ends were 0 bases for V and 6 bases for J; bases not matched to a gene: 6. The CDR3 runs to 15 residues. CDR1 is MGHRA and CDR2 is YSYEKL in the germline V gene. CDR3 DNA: TGCGCCAGCAGCCAAGAAAGGCAGGGGGCGAAGACCCAGTACTTC. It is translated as CASSQERQGAKTQYF.

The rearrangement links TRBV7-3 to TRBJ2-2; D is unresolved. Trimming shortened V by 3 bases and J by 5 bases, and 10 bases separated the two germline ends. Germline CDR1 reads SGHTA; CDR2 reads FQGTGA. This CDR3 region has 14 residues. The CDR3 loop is CASSLWGGTGELFF. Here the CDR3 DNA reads TGTGCCAGCAGCTTGTGGGGTGGTACCGGGGAGCTGTTTTTT.

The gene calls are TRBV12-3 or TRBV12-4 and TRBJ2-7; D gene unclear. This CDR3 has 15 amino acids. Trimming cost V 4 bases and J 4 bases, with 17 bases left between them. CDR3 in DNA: TGTGCCAGCAGTTCCGCACCAGGTCTGACATACGAGCAGTACTTC. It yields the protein CASSSAPGLTYEQYF.

DNA for the CDR3: TGTGCCACCAGGGGTAAGGGTTTAGAGACCCAGTACTTC. Protein: CATRGKGLETQYF. The J gene is TRBJ2-5, the V gene TRBV15; D ambiguous. Between the trimmed V and J ends, which lost 6 bases and 4 bases, there was a span of 12 bases. Germline CDR1 reads LNHNV; CDR2 reads YYDKDF (reference sequence). The CDR3 runs to 13 residues.

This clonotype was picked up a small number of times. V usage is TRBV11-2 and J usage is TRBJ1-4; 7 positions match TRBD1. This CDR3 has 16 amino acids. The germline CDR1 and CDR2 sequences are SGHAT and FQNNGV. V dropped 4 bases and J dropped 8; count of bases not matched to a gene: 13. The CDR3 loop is CASSSPSGRGKEKLFF. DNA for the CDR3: TGTGCCAGCAGCTCCCCGTCGGGCAGGGGGAAGGAAAAACTGTTTTTT. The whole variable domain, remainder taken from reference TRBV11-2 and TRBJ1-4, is EAGVAQSPRYKIIEKRQSVAFWCNPISGHATLYWYQQILGQGPKLLIQFQNNGVVDDSQLPKDRFSAERLKGVDSTLKIQPAKLEDSAVYLCASSSPSGRGKEKLFFGSGTQLSVL.

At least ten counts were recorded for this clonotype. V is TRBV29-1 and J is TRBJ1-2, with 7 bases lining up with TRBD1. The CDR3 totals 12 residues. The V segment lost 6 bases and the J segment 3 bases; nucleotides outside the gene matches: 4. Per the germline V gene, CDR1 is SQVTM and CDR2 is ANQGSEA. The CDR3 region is CSVVDRDYGYTF. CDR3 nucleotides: TGCAGCGTAGTAGACAGGGACTATGGCTACACCTTC. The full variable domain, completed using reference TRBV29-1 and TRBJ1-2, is SAVISQKPSRDICQRGTSLTIQCQVDSQVTMMFWYRQQPGQSLTLIATANQGSEATYESGFVIDKFPISRPNLTFSTLTVSNMSPEDSSIYLCSVVDRDYGYTFGSGTRLTVV.

The CDR3 reads CSAGLQRPGGTNEKLFF. Written as DNA, the CDR3 is TGCAGCGCTGGGTTACAGAGACCCGGTGGAACTAATGAAAAACTGTTTTTT. The chain combines TRBV29-1 with TRBJ1-4; D call uncertain. Germline CDR1 SQVTM, CDR2 ANQGSEA. This CDR3 is 17 amino acids long. Trimming removed 7 bases at V and 1 base at J, with 22 bases between. Drawing the rest from reference TRBV29-1 and TRBJ1-4, the complete variable domain is SAVISQKPSRDICQRGTSLTIQCQVDSQVTMMFWYRQQPGQSLTLIATANQGSEATYESGFVIDKFPISRPNLTFSTLTVSNMSPEDSSIYLCSAGLQRPGGTNEKLFFGSGTQLSVL.

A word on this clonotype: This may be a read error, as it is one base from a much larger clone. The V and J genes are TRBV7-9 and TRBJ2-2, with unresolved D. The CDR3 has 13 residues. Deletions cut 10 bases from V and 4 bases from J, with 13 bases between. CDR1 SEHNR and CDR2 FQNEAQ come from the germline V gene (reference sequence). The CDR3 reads CANNPGGTGELFF. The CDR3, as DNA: TGTGCCAACAATCCGGGCGGCACCGGGGAGCTGTTTTTT.

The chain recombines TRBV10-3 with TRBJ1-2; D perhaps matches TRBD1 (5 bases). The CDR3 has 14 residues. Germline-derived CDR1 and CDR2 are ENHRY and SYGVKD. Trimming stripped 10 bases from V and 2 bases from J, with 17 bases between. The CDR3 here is CATRRTSPNYGYTF. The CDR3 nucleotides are TGTGCCACCAGGAGGACATCACCAAACTATGGCTACACCTTC.

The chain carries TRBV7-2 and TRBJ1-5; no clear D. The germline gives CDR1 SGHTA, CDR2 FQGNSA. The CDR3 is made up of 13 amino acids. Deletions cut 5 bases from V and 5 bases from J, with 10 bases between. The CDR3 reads CASSVWAHQPQHF. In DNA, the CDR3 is TGTGCCAGCAGCGTTTGGGCTCATCAGCCCCAGCATTTT.

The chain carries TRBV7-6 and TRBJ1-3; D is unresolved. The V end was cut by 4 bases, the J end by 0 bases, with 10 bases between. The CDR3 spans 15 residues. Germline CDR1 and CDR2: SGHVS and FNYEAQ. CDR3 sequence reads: CASSSTSFSGNTIYF. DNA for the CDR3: TGTGCCAGCAGCTCTACCAGCTTCTCTGGAAACACCATATATTTT.

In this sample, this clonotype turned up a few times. Written as DNA, the CDR3 is TGTGCCAGCAGCGGAGGGACAGCAGAGCCTCCCTACGAGCAGTACTTC. Translating it yields CASSGGTAEPPYEQYF. This chain uses TRBV11-1 with TRBJ2-7; weak D call: TRBD1 (7 bases). V was shortened by 5 bases and J by 2 bases, with 19 bases between the two germline ends. CDR1 is SGHAT and CDR2 is FQDESV in the germline V gene (reference sequence). The CDR3 spans 16 residues.

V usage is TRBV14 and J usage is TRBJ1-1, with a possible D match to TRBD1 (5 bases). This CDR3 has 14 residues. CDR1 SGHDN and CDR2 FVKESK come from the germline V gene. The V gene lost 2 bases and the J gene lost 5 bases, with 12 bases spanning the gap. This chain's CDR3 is CASSQYRGITEAFF. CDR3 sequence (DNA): TGTGCCAGCAGCCAATATAGGGGAATAACTGAAGCTTTCTTT.

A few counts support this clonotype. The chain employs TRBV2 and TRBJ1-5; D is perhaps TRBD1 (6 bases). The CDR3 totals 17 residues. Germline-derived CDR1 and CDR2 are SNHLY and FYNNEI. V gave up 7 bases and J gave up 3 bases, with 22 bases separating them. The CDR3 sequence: CASTQGQGRGSNQPQHF. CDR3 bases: TGTGCCAGCACCCAGGGGCAGGGACGAGGGTCCAATCAGCCCCAGCATTTT.

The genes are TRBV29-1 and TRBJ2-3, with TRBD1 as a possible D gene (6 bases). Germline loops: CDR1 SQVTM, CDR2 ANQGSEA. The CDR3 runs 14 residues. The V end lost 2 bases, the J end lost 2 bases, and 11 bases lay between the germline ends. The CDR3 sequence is CSVETGQATDTQYF. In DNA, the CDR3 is TGCAGCGTTGAAACGGGACAAGCCACAGATACGCAGTATTTT.

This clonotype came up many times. Here the CDR3 reads CASSPSSEQYF. The CDR3 coding sequence is TGTGCCAGCAGTCCTAGTTCCGAGCAGTACTTC. This chain connects TRBV7-9 to TRBJ2-7; D unclear. CDR1 is SEHNR, CDR2 FQNEAQ, per germline (reference sequence). The CDR3 extends over 11 amino acids. Trimming took off 6 bases at V and 6 bases at J, with 9 bases between the two ends.

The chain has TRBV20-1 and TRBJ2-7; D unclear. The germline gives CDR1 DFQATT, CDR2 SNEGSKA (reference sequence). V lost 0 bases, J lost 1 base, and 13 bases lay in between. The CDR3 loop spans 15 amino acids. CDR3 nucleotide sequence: TGCAGTGCTAGAGATAGTTCAGCGCCATCCTACGAGCAGTACTTC. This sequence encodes CSARDSSAPSYEQYF.

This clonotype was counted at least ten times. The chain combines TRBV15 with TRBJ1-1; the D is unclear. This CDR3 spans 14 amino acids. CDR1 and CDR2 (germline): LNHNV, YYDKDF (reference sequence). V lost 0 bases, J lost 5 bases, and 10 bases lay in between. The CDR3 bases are TGTGCCACCAGCAGAGATCGGGCGGAGACTGAAGCTTTCTTT. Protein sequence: CATSRDRAETEAFF.

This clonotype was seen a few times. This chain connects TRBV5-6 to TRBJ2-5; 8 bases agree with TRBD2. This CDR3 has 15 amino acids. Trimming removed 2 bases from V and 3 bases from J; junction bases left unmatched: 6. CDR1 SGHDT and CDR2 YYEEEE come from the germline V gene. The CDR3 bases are TGTGCCAGCAGCTTATATAGCGGGGAAGAAGAGACCCAGTACTTC. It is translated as CASSLYSGEEETQYF.

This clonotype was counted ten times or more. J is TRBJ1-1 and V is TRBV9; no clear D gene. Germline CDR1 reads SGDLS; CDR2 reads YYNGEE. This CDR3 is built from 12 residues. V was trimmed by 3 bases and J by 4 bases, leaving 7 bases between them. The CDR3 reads CASSGDRTEAFF. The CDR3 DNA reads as TGTGCCAGCAGCGGGGATCGCACTGAAGCTTTCTTT.

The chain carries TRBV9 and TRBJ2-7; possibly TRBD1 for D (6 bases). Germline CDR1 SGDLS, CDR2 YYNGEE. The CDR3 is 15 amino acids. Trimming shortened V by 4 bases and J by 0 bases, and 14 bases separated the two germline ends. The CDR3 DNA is TGTGCCAGCAGCCCCAACCCAGGGGACTCCTACGAGCAGTACTTC. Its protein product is CASSPNPGDSYEQYF.

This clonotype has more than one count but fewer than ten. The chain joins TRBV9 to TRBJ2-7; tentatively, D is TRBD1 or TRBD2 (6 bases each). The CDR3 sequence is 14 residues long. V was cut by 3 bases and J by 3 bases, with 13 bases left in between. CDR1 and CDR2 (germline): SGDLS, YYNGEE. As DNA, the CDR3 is TGTGCCAGCAGCGGGGGGGCAGGGGTCTACGAGCAGTACTTC. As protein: CASSGGAGVYEQYF.

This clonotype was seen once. The CDR3 loop is CASSVDAGFNQPQHF. CDR3 coding DNA: TGTGCCAGCAGCGTTGACGCAGGGTTTAATCAGCCCCAGCATTTT. The chain links TRBV2 to TRBJ1-5; D possibly corresponds to TRBD1 (5 bases). The CDR3 runs to 15 residues. Germline-derived CDR1 and CDR2 are SNHLY and FYNNEI. Trimming stripped 6 bases from V and 4 bases from J, with 16 bases between.

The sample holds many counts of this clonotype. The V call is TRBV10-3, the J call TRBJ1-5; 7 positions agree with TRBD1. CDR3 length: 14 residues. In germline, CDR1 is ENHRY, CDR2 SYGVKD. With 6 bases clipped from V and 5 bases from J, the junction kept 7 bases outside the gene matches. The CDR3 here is CAISDRTGYQPQHF. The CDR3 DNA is TGTGCCATCAGCGATCGGACAGGTTATCAGCCCCAGCATTTT.

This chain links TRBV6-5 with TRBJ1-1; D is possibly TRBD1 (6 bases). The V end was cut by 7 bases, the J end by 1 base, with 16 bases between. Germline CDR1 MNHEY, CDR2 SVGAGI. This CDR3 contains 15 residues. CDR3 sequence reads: CASTPSGGQNTEAFF. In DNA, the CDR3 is TGTGCCAGCACTCCCTCCGGGGGACAGAACACTGAAGCTTTCTTT.